These T cell receptor beta chains were read from a single sample in a study of control samples from healthy donors and cancer patients. Libraries were prepared by immunoSEQ multiplex PCR; TCRdb keeps only in-frame clonotypes and omits some of them. The sample shows around 70,000 clones, approximately 94% of them seen only once. What was sequenced was blood. Source of these receptors: a woman aged 25 to 39 in good health. Each CDR3 is given with its conserved first and last residue.

CDR3aa	v_gene	j_gene
CASSEIRGLQETQYF	TRBV10-1	TRBJ2-5
CASSSRGGNTIYF	TRBV3-1/TRBV3-2	TRBJ1-3
CASGGLRETQYF	TRBV6-5	TRBJ2-5
CASSDQGDTQYF	TRBV12-3/TRBV12-4	TRBJ2-3
CASSIAPGLTEAFF	TRBV19	TRBJ1-1
CASSPGTGQETQYF	TRBV7-6	TRBJ2-5
CASSEGRNTEAFF	TRBV7-3	TRBJ1-1
CASSLAYEEKLFF	TRBV5-5	TRBJ1-4
CASRGTALNQPQHF	TRBV2	TRBJ1-5
CASILRESGNTIYF	TRBV19	TRBJ1-3
CASSGTGGFTEAFF	TRBV2	TRBJ1-1
CASSLEGAARETQYF	TRBV5-1	TRBJ2-5
CASSLYSGGLQETQYF	TRBV3-1/TRBV3-2	TRBJ2-5
CSVDTDTQYF	TRBV29-1	TRBJ2-3
CASSVGQGNEKLFF	TRBV7-9	TRBJ1-4
CSVAPGHEQFF	TRBV29-1	TRBJ2-1